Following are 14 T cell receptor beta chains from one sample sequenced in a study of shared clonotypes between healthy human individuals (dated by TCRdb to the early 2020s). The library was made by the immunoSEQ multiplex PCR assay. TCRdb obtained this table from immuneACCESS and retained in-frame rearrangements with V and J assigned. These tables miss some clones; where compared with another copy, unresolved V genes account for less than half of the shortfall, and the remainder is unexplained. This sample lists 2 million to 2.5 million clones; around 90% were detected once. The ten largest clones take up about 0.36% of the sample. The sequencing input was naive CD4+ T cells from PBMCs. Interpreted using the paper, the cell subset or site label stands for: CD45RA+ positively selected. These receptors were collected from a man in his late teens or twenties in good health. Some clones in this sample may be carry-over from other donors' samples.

The CDR3 is CAWSQRRTTSIYGYTF. CDR3 nucleotide sequence: TGTGCCTGGAGCCAACGTCGGACAACATCAATATATGGCTACACCTTC. V usage is TRBV30 and J usage is TRBJ1-2; a weak D match, TRBD1 (5 bases). Looked up from germline, CDR1 is GTSNPN and CDR2 is SVGIG (reference sequence). The CDR3 runs 16 residues. Between the trimmed V and J ends, which lost 3 bases and 5 bases, there was a span of 22 bases.

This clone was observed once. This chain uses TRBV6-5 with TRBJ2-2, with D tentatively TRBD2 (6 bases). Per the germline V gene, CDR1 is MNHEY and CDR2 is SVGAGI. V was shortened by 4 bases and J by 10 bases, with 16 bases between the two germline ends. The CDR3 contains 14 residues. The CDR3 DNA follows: TGTGCCAGCAGTTTACAGACTAGTCGAGCGGAGCTGTTTTTT. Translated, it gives CASSLQTSRAELFF.

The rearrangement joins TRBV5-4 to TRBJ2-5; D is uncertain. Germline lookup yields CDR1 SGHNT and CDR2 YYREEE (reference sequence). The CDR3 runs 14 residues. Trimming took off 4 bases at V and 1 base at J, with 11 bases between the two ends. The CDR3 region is CASSPPSTQETQYF. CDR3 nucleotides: TGTGCCAGCAGCCCTCCGAGCACCCAAGAGACCCAGTACTTC.

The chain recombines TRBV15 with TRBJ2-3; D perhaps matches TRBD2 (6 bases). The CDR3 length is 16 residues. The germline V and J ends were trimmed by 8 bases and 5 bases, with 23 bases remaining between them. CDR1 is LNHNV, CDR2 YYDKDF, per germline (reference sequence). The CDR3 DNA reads TGTGCCACCGGGGATTACGGGCCCCGGGGGAGAGATACGCAGTATTTT. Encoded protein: CATGDYGPRGRDTQYF.

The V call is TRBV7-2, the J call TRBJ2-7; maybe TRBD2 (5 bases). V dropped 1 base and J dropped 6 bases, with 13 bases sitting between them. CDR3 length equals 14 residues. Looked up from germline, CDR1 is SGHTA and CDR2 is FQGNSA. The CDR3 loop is CASSLESRAGEQYF. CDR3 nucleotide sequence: TGTGCCAGCAGCTTAGAGTCGCGGGCGGGCGAGCAGTACTTC.

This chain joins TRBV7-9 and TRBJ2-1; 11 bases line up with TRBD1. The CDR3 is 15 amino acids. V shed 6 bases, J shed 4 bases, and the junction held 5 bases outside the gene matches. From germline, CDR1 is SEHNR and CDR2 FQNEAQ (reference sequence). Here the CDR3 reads CASRQGQGAYNEQFF. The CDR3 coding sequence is TGTGCCAGCAGACAAGGACAGGGGGCGTACAATGAGCAGTTCTTC.

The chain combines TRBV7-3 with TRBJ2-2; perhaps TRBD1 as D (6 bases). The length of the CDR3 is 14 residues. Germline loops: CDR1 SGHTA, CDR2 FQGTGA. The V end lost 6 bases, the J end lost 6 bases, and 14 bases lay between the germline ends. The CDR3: CASSRTSGAGELFF. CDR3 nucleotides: TGTGCCAGCAGTCGAACCTCAGGGGCCGGGGAGCTGTTTTTT.

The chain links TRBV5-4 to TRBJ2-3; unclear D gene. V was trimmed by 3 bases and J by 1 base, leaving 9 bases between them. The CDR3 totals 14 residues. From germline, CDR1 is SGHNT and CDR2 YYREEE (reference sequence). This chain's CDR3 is CASSSDVGTDTQYF. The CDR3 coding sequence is TGTGCCAGCAGCTCGGACGTAGGCACAGATACGCAGTATTTT. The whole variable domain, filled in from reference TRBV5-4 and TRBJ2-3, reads ETGVTQSPTHLIKTRGQQVTLRCSSQSGHNTVSWYQQALGQGPQFIFQYYREEENGRGNFPPRFSGLQFPNYSSELNVNALELDDSALYLCASSSDVGTDTQYFGPGTRLTVL.

CDR3 sequence (DNA): TGTGCCAGCAGTACGGCAGGGGAGTCTTATGGCTACACCTTC. Protein sequence: CASSTAGESYGYTF. The chain has TRBV6-5 and TRBJ1-2, with a possible D match to TRBD1 (6 bases). CDR1 is MNHEY, CDR2 SVGAGI, per germline. This CDR3 spans 14 amino acids. Trimming removed 5 bases at V and 5 bases at J, with 15 bases between.

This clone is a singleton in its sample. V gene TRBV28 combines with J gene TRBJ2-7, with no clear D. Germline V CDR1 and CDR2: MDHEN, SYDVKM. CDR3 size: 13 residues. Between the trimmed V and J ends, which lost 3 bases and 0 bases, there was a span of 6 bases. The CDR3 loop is CASSFDNSYEQYF. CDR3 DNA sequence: TGTGCCAGCAGTTTTGACAACTCCTACGAGCAGTACTTC.

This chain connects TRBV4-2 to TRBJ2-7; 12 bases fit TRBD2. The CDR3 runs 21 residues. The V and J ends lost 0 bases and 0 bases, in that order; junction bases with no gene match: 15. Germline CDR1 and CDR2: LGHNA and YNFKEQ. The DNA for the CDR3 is TGTGCCAGCAGCCAAGATGCTCGGGGCGGGATGACTAGCGGGAGCTCCTACGAGCAGTACTTC. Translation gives CASSQDARGGMTSGSSYEQYF.

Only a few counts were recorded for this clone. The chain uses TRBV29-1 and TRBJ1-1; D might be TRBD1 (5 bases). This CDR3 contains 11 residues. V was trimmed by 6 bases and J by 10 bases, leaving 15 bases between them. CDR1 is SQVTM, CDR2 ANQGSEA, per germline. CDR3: CSVGPGDGAFF. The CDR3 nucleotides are TGCAGCGTAGGCCCCGGGGACGGAGCTTTCTTT.

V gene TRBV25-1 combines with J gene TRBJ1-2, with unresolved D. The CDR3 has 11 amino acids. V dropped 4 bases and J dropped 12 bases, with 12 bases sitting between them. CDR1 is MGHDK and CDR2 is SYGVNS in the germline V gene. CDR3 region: CASSGTVSHTF. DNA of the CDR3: TGTGCCAGCAGTGGAACAGTGTCCCACACCTTC.

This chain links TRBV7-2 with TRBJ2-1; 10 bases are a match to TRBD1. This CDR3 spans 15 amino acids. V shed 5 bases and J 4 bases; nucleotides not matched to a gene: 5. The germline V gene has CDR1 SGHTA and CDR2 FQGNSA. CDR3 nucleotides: TGTGCCAGCAGCCCGCAGGGACAGGGGTACAATGAGCAGTTCTTC. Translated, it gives CASSPQGQGYNEQFF.